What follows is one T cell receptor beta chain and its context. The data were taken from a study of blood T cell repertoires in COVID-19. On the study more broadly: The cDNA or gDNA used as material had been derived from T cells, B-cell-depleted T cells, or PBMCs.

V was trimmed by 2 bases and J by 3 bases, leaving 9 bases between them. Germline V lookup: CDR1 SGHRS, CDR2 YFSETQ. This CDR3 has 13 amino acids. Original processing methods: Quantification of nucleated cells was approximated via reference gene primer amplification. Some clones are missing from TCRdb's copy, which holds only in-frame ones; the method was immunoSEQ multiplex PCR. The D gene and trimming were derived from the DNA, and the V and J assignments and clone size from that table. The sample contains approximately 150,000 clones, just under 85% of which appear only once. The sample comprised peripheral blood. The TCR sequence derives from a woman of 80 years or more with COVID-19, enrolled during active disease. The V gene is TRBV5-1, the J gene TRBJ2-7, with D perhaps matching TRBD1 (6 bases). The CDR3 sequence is CASSLQGLYEQYF. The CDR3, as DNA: TGCGCCAGCAGCTTACAGGGCCTCTACGAGCAGTACTTC.